This T cell receptor (beta chain) is drawn from a study of read filtering for tumor transcriptome and immune sequencing. In the study overall: Revised staging placed eight or nine patients in R-ISS I, roughly 16 in II, more than 5 in III. After DNase treatment, RNA was made into whole-transcriptome libraries.

This library used about 360 ng RNA and molecular barcoded adaptors spanning alpha/delta and beta/gamma chains. TCRdb redid the calling of the reads with MiXCR, one entry per CDR3 protein. The data contain around 130,000 distinct CDR3 sequences, about an eighth of them singletons. Whole-study findings and limits: The sorted CD138-negative fraction was a mixed bone marrow immune population, not purified T cells.

As regards this clonotype: Its antigen is not identified.

The CDR3 is made up of 11 amino acids. Germline CDR1 is SQVTM and CDR2 is ANQGSEA. The receptor was isolated from a donor at least 40 years old with multiple myeloma. The chain joins TRBV29-1 to TRBJ2-5; TRBD2 is a possible D gene (6 bases). Material for sequencing was a population of CD138-negative cells sorted from bone marrow. This CDR3 is CGGTIQETQYF. CDR3 DNA sequence: TGCGGGGGGACGATCCAAGAGACCCAGTACTTC.